A selection of T cell receptor beta chains follows, all from one sample in a study of vaccination and CD4 T cells after COVID-19. TCRdb reprocessed the PCR reads with MiXCR, giving one entry per CDR3 protein. This table has 25,000 to 30,000 distinct CDR3 sequences, approximately 51% appearing once. The starting material was CD4+ T cells from blood, obtained about 7 months after SARS-CoV-2 vaccination. The receptors were gathered from a human donor who had recovered from COVID-19. Both conserved end residues are part of each CDR3. The D gene is left open where the match is weak. Size values are once, few and many counts, or a class for expanded clones, and some rows have none.

>TRBV10-1|TRBJ2-7|TRBD2|.
CASGGLAASYEQYF
TGCGCCAGCGGGGGACTAGCGGCCTCCTACGAGCAGTACTTC
>TRBV28|TRBJ1-2|.|.
CASSLAGDGYTF
TGTGCCAGCAGTTTAGCAGGGGACGGCTACACCTTC
>TRBV6-1|TRBJ2-7|.|few
CASSGYQGSYEQYF
TGTGCCAGCAGTGGCTACCAGGGCTCCTACGAGCAGTACTTC
>TRBV28|TRBJ2-3|TRBD1|.
CASSSDRGLSTDTQYF
TGCGCCAGCAGTTCCGACAGGGGGCTAAGCACAGATACGCAGTATTTT
>TRBV7-3|TRBJ2-7|TRBD1|few
CASSSGTGGYEQYF
TGTGCCAGCAGCTCCGGGACAGGGGGTTACGAGCAGTACTTC
>TRBV20-1|TRBJ2-1|TRBD2|.
CSAGTSGRAWFSEQFF
TGCAGTGCCGGGACTAGCGGGAGGGCCTGGTTCAGTGAGCAGTTCTTC
>TRBV6-1|TRBJ1-1|.|few
CASSPIGGAPTEAFF
TGTGCCAGCAGTCCGATTGGGGGGGCGCCCACTGAAGCTTTCTTT
>TRBV7-2|TRBJ2-1|.|.
CASSLVRRLRNSYNEQFF
TGTGCCAGCAGCTTAGTTCGCAGGCTGCGAAACTCCTACAATGAGCAGTTCTTC
>TRBV6-5|TRBJ2-5|.|.
CASSYSGRGQTQYF
TGTGCCAGCAGTTACTCGGGCAGGGGACAGACCCAGTACTTC
>TRBV24-1|TRBJ2-5|.|.
CATSAQHAPGTQYF
TGTGCCACCAGTGCCCAACATGCGCCGGGGACCCAGTACTTC
>TRBV20-1|TRBJ1-1|TRBD1|few
CSARRTGLDTEAFF
TGCAGTGCTAGGAGGACAGGGCTTGACACTGAAGCTTTCTTT
>TRBV27|TRBJ2-3|.|few
CASSFEGAGDTQYF
TGTGCCAGCAGTTTCGAGGGGGCGGGGGATACGCAGTATTTT
>TRBV10-3|TRBJ2-5|TRBD1|.
CAISESTGRQETQYF
TGTGCCATCAGTGAGTCGACAGGGAGACAAGAGACCCAGTACTTC
>TRBV7-9|TRBJ2-1|TRBD2|.
CASTLKGLAGAGEQFF
TGTGCCAGCACCCTAAAGGGCCTAGCGGGAGCGGGTGAGCAGTTCTTC
>TRBV28|TRBJ2-3|TRBD2|.
CASSSLLAGESTDTQYF
TGTGCCAGCAGTTCCCTACTAGCGGGAGAAAGCACAGATACGCAGTATTTT
>TRBV7-2|TRBJ2-1|.|once
CASSNDSLAYNEQFF
TGTGCCAGCAGTAATGATTCCCTAGCGTACAATGAGCAGTTCTTC
>TRBV7-8|TRBJ2-5|TRBD2|.
CASSSSSVGRDLNTIAGETQYF
TGTGCCAGCAGCTCGTCCTCGGTAGGGAGGGATTTGAATACAATCGCCGGGGAGACCCAGTACTTC
>TRBV11-1|TRBJ2-3|.|medium-sized
CASSFGADTHTDTQYF
TGTGCCAGCAGCTTCGGGGCAGACACACACACAGATACGCAGTATTTT
>TRBV7-9|TRBJ2-1|.|.
CASSLGDSNEQFF
TGTGCCAGCAGCTTAGGTGACAGCAATGAGCAGTTCTTC
>TRBV7-9|TRBJ2-1|TRBD1|.
CASSLARNRGSVYNEQFF
TGTGCCAGCAGCTTAGCGAGAAACAGGGGGTCTGTCTACAATGAGCAGTTCTTC
>TRBV6-4|TRBJ2-3|TRBD2|medium-sized
CASSDSSGGTDTQYF
TGTGCCAGCAGTGATTCTAGCGGGGGCACAGATACGCAGTATTTT
>TRBV11-2|TRBJ2-3|.|.
CASSLDWGAADTQYF
TGTGCCAGCAGCTTAGATTGGGGAGCGGCCGATACGCAGTATTTT
>TRBV7-8|TRBJ2-7|TRBD2|few
CASSLRLAGGSYEQYF
TGTGCCAGCAGCTTACGACTAGCGGGAGGATCCTACGAGCAGTACTTC
>TRBV6-5|TRBJ2-1|TRBD2|.
CASSYTGLAGWQFF
TGTGCCAGCAGTTACACCGGACTAGCGGGTTGGCAGTTCTTC
>TRBV20-1|TRBJ1-6|.|few
CSARRPGQPLHF
TGCAGTGCTAGAAGACCGGGCCAACCCCTCCACTTT
>TRBV20-1|TRBJ2-7|.|.
CSARDLSPSVPYEQYF
TGCAGTGCTAGAGATCTGAGTCCTAGCGTTCCCTACGAGCAGTACTTC
>TRBV6-1|TRBJ1-5|TRBD1|.
CASRLRQGANQPQHF
TGTGCCAGCAGGCTGCGACAGGGGGCGAACCAGCCCCAGCATTTT
>TRBV5-1|TRBJ2-2|TRBD1|.
CASSAQGAPTGELFF
TGCGCCAGCAGCGCACAGGGGGCGCCCACCGGGGAGCTGTTTTTT